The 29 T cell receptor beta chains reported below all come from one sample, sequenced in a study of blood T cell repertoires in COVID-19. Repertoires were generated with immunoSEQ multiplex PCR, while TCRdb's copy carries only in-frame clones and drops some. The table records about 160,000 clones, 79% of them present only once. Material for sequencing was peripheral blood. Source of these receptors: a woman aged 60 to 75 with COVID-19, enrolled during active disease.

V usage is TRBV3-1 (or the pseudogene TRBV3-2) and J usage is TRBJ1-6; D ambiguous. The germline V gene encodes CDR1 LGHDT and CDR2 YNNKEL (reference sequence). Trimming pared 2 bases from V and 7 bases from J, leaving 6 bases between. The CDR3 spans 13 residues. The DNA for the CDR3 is TGTGCCAGCAGCCAAACACCCAATTCACCCCTCCACTTT. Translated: CASSQTPNSPLHF.

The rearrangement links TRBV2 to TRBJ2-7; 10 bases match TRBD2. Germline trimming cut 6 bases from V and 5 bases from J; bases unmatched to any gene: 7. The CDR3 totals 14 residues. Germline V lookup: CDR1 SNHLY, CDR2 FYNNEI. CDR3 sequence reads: CASSLRLAGNEQYF. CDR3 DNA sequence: TGTGCCAGCAGCCTACGACTAGCGGGCAACGAGCAGTACTTC.

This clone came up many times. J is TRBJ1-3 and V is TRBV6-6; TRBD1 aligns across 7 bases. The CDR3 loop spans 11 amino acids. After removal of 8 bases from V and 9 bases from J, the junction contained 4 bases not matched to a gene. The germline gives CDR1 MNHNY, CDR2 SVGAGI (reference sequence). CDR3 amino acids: CASAGGGTIYF. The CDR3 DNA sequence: TGTGCCAGCGCAGGGGGTGGCACCATATATTTT.

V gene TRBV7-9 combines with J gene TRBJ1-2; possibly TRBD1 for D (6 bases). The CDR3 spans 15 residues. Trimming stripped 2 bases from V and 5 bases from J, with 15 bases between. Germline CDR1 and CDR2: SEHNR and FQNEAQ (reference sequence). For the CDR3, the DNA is TGTGCCAGCAGCTTAATAGGGTTGGACAGATATGGCTACACCTTC. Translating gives CASSLIGLDRYGYTF. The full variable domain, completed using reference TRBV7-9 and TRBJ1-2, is DTGVSQNPRHKITKRGQNVTFRCDPISEHNRLYWYRQTLGQGPEFLTYFQNEAQLEKSRLLSDRFSAERPKGSFSTLEIQRTEQGDSAMYLCASSLIGLDRYGYTFGSGTRLTVV.

The DNA for the CDR3 is TGTGCCATCAGTGAAGGGGGACGGGATAATTCACCCCTCCACTTT. Its translation is CAISEGGRDNSPLHF. The chain combines TRBV10-3 with TRBJ1-6, with D perhaps TRBD1 (6 bases). Looked up from germline, CDR1 is ENHRY and CDR2 is SYGVKD. Trimming removed 3 bases from V and 5 bases from J, with 11 bases in between. The CDR3 covers 15 residues.

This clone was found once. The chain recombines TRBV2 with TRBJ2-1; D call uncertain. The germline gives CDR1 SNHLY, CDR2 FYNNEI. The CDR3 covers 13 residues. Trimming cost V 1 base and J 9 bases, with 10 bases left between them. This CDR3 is CASSEDRVGEQFF. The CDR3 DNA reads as TGTGCCAGCAGTGAAGACCGAGTCGGTGAGCAGTTCTTC.

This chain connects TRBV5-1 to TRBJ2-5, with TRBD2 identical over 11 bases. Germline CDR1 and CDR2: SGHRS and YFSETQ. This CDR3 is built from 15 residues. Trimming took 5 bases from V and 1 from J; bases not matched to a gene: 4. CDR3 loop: CASRSLAGGQETQYF. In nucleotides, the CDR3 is TGCGCCAGCAGAAGCCTAGCGGGGGGCCAAGAGACCCAGTACTTC.

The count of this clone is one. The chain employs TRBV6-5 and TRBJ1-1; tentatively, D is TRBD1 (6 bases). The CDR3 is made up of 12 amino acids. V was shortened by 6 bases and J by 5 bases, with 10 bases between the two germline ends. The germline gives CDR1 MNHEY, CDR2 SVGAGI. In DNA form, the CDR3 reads TGTGCCAGCAGCTCAGGGGTAACTGAAGCTTTCTTT. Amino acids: CASSSGVTEAFF.

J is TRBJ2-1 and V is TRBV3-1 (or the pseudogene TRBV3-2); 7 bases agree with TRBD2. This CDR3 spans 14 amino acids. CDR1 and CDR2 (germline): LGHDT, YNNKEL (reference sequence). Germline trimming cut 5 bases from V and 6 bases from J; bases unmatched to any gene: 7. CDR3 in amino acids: CASSLSLAANEQFF. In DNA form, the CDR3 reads TGTGCCAGCAGCTTGTCGCTAGCGGCCAATGAGCAGTTCTTC.

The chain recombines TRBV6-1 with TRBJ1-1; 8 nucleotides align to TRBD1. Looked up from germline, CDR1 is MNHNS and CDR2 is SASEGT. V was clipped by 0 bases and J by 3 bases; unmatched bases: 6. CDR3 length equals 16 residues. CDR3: CASSEASGGWDTEAFF. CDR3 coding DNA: TGTGCCAGCAGTGAAGCTTCAGGGGGCTGGGACACTGAAGCTTTCTTT.

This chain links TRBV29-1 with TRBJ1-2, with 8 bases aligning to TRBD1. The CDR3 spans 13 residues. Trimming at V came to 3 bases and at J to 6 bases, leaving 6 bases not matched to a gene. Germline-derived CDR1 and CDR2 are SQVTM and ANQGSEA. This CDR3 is CSVDARTGNGYTF. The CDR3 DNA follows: TGCAGCGTTGATGCAAGGACAGGGAATGGCTACACCTTC.

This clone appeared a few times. CDR3 nucleotides: TGTGCCAGTAGATATGGACAGGGAACCTACGAGCAGTACGTC. It yields the protein CASRYGQGTYEQYV. The V call is TRBV6-5, the J call TRBJ2-7, with 8 bases that match TRBD1. The germline V gene encodes CDR1 MNHEY and CDR2 SVGAGI. Trimming took 9 bases from V and 2 from J; bases not matched to a gene: 9. The CDR3 extends over 14 amino acids.

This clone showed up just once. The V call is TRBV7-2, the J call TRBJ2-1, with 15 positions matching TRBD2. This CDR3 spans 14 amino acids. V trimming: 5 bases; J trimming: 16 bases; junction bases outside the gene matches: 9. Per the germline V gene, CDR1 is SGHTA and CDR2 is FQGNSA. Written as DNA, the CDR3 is TGTGCCAGCAGCCCGCGGACTAGCGGGAGGGCCACATTCTTC. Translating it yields CASSPRTSGRATFF.

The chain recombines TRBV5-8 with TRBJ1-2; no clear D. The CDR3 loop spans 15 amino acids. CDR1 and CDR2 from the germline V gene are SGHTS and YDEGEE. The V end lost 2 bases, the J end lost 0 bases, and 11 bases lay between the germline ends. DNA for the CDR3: TGTGCCAGCAGCTTCTGGTCTTTAGCTAACTATGGCTACACCTTC. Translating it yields CASSFWSLANYGYTF.

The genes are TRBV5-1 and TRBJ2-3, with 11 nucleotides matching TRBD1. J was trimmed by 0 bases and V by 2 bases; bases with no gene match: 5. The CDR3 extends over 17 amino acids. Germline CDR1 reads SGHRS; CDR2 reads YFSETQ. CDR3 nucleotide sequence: TGCGCCAGCAGCTTTTCCGGGACAGGGGGGAGCACAGATACGCAGTATTTT. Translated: CASSFSGTGGSTDTQYF.

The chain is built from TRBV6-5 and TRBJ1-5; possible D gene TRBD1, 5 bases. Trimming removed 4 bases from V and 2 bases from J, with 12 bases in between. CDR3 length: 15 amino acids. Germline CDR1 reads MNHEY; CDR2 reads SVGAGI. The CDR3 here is CASSSHGGGNQPQHF. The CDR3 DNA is TGTGCCAGCAGTTCCCACGGGGGGGGCAATCAGCCCCAGCATTTT.

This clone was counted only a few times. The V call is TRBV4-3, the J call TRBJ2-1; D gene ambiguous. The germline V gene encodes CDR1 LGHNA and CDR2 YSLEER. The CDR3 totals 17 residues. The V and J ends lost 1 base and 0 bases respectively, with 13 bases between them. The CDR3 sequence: CASSQGIGLSSYNEQFF. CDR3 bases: TGCGCCAGCAGCCAAGGAATTGGTCTGAGCTCCTACAATGAGCAGTTCTTC.

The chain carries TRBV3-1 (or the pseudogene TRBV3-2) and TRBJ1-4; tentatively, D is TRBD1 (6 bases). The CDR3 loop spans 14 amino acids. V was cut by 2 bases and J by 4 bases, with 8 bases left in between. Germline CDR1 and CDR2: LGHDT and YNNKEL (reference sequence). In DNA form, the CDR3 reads TGTGCCAGCAGCCAACAGGGGATTAATGAAAAACTGTTTTTT. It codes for CASSQQGINEKLFF.

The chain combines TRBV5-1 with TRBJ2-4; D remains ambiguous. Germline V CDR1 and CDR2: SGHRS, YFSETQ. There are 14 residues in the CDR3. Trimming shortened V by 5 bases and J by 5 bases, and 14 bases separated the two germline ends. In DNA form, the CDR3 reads TGCGCCAGCAGGCACCCCGAACGAGAAAACATTCAGTACTTC. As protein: CASRHPERENIQYF.

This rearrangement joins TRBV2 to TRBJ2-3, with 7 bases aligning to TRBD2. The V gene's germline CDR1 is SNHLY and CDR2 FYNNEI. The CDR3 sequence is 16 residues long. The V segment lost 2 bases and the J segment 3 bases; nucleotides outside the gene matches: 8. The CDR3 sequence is CASSEWQASGTDTQYF. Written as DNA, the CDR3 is TGTGCCAGCAGTGAATGGCAGGCTAGCGGAACAGATACGCAGTATTTT. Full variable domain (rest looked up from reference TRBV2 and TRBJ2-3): EPEVTQTPSHQVTQMGQEVILRCVPISNHLYFYWYRQILGQKVEFLVSFYNNEISEKSEIFDDQFSVERPDGSNFTLKIRSTKLEDSAMYFCASSEWQASGTDTQYFGPGTRLTVL.

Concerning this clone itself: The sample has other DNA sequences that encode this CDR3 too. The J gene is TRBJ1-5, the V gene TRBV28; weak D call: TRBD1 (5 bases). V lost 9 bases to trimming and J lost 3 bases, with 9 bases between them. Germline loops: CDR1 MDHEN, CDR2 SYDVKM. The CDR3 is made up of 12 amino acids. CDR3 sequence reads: CASAGSNQPQHF. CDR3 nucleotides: TGTGCCAGTGCAGGGTCCAATCAGCCCCAGCATTTT. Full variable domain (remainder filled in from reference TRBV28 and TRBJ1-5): DVKVTQSSRYLVKRTGEKVFLECVQDMDHENMFWYRQDPGLGLRLIYFSYDVKMKEKGDIPEGYSVSREKKERFSLILESASTNQTSMYLCASAGSNQPQHFGDGTRLSIL.

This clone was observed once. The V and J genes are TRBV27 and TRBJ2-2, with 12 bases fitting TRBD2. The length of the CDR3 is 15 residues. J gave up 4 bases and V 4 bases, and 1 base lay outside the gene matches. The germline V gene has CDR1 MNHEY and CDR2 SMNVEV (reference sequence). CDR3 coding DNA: TGTGCCAGCAGTTCGGGACTAGCGGGCACCGGGGAGCTGTTTTTT. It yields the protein CASSSGLAGTGELFF.

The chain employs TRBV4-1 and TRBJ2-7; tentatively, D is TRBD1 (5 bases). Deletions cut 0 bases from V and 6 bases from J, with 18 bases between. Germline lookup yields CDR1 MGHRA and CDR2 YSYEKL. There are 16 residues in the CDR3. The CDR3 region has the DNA TGCGCCAGCAGCCAAGATATGGACCCCAGGGTTCCCGAGCAGTACTTC. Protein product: CASSQDMDPRVPEQYF.

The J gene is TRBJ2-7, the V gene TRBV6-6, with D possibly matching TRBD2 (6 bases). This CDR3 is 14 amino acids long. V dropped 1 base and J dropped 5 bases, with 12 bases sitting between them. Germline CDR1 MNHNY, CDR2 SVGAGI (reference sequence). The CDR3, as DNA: TGTGCCAGCAGTTACTTTCGGGAGTCCAACGAGCAGTACTTC. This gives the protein CASSYFRESNEQYF.

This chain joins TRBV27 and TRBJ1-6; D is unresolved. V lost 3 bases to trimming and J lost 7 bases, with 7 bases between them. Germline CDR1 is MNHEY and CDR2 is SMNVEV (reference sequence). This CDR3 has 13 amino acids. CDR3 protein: CASSLYRNSPLHF. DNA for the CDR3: TGTGCCAGCAGTTTGTACAGAAATTCACCCCTCCACTTT.

The CDR3, as DNA: TGTGCCAGCAGTAGTATGCAGGGGGCTTACACTGAAGCTTTCTTT. This encodes CASSSMQGAYTEAFF. The J gene is TRBJ1-1, the V gene TRBV7-9; TRBD1 matches 8 bases. This CDR3 spans 15 amino acids. Germline V gives CDR1 SEHNR, CDR2 FQNEAQ (reference sequence). V shed 6 bases, J shed 3 bases, and the junction held 9 bases outside the gene matches. The full variable domain, with the rest looked up from reference TRBV7-9 and TRBJ1-1, is DTGVSQNPRHKITKRGQNVTFRCDPISEHNRLYWYRQTLGQGPEFLTYFQNEAQLEKSRLLSDRFSAERPKGSFSTLEIQRTEQGDSAMYLCASSSMQGAYTEAFFGQGTRLTVV.

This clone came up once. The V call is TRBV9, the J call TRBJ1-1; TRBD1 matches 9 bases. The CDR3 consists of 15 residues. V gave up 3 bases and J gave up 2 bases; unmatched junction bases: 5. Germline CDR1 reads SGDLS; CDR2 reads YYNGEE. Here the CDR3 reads CASSEGTGYNTEAFF. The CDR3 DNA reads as TGTGCCAGCAGCGAGGGGACAGGGTATAACACTGAAGCTTTCTTT.

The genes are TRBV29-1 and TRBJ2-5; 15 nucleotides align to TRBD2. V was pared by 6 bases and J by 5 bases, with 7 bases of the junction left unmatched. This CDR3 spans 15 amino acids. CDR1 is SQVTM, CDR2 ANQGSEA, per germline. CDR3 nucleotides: TGCAGCGTGGTGGGGACTAGCGGGGGGACTGAGACCCAGTACTTC. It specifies CSVVGTSGGTETQYF.

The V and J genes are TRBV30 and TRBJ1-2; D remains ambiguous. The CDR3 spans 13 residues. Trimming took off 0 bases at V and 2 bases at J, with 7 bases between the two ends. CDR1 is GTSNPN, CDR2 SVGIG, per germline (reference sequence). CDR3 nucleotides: TGTGCCTGGAGTGTCACTAAGAACTATGGCTACACCTTC. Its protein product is CAWSVTKNYGYTF.